This TCR beta chain was sequenced during a study of human T cells and chemical hapten exposure. Study context: Each patient's scalp received weekly diphenylcyclopropenone throughout the approximately 24-week study. The cohort included alopecia areata under or over 50% scalp, totalis and universalis.

Time point of the sample: patch test 1, 2 weeks after DPC sensitization. The sample's treatment: therapeutic diphenylcyclopropenone sensitization with weekly scalp DPC. Germline-derived CDR1 and CDR2 are LGHNA and YNFKEQ. The CDR3 covers 15 residues. V trimming: 4 bases; J trimming: 2 bases; junction bases outside the gene matches: 3. A single record per CDR3 protein comes from TCRdb applying MiXCR to the RACE reads. The data show 350,000 or so distinct CDR3 sequences, with under 8% seen just once and about 8% held by the top ten. This clonotype was observed many times. The sequences come from whole blood, collected in connection with sensitization to the hapten diphenylcyclopropenone (DPC). The sequence derives from a woman under 30 with alopecia areata. Some clones in this sample may be carry-over from other donors' samples. The rearrangement uses TRBV4-2 and TRBJ2-5, with TRBD1 matching over 11 bases. DNA of the CDR3: TGTGCCAGCAGCCGGGACAGGGGGACTCAAGAGACCCAGTACTTC. Its translation: CASSRDRGTQETQYF.